The next 8 T cell receptor beta chains were all read from a single sample in a study of T cell responses to AZD1222 COVID-19 vaccine. Profiling relied on immunoSEQ multiplex PCR, and the TCRdb table lists in-frame clones only, not all of them. The sample consists of roughly 150,000 clones, 91% of them appearing once. The sample in question was peripheral blood, obtained 28 days after the second AZD1222 dose. Every receptor here comes from an adult who received the AZD1222 COVID-19 vaccine.

The chain couples TRBV11-2 to TRBJ2-5; D may be TRBD1 (6 bases). Trimming shortened V by 2 bases and J by 5 bases, and 12 bases separated the two germline ends. CDR1 and CDR2 from the germline V gene are SGHAT and FQNNGV. CDR3 size: 14 residues. CDR3 region: CASSLLSGVETQYF. The CDR3 region has the DNA TGTGCCAGCAGCTTATTGTCAGGGGTGGAGACCCAGTACTTC.

The genes are TRBV25-1 and TRBJ1-6; D uncertain. Trimming took 4 bases from V and 7 from J, leaving 2 bases between them. The CDR3 is 11 amino acids. Germline loops: CDR1 MGHDK, CDR2 SYGVNS. The CDR3 bases are TGTGCCAGCAGTGGGAATTCACCCCTCCACTTT. This gives the protein CASSGNSPLHF.

V usage is TRBV27 and J usage is TRBJ2-7; TRBD1 matches 7 bases. V shed 2 bases and J 5 bases; nucleotides not matched to a gene: 6. This CDR3 comprises 14 residues. Germline V CDR1 and CDR2: MNHEY, SMNVEV (reference sequence). Written as DNA, the CDR3 is TGTGCCAGCAGTTTACTAAGGGGGCCCCACGAGCAGTACTTC. It yields the protein CASSLLRGPHEQYF.

V and J are TRBV7-2 and TRBJ2-7; possibly TRBD2 for D (6 bases). V lost 2 bases and J 6 bases, leaving 17 bases between the germline ends. Germline assignment: CDR1 SGHTA and CDR2 FQGNSA. This CDR3 is 15 amino acids long. The CDR3 reads CASSLWGEFEGEQYF. CDR3 nucleotides: TGTGCCAGCAGCTTATGGGGGGAGTTCGAGGGCGAGCAGTACTTC.

This chain joins TRBV27 and TRBJ2-1; D remains ambiguous. The V and J ends lost 5 bases and 5 bases respectively, with 16 bases between them. CDR1 MNHEY and CDR2 SMNVEV come from the germline V gene (reference sequence). The CDR3 totals 15 residues. The CDR3 nucleotides read TGTGCCAGCAGTCTGACCTCCGCCCGGGACAATGAGCAGTTCTTC. It encodes CASSLTSARDNEQFF.

The V call is TRBV7-2, the J call TRBJ1-4; 9 bases line up with TRBD1. CDR1 and CDR2 (germline): SGHTA, FQGNSA. The CDR3 covers 18 residues. Trimming at V came to 4 bases and at J to 8 bases, leaving 17 bases not matched to a gene. The CDR3 sequence: CASSSYRGLELEEEKLFF. The DNA for the CDR3 is TGTGCCAGCAGCTCTTACAGGGGGCTGGAACTCGAGGAGGAAAAACTGTTTTTT.

The V gene is TRBV4-3, the J gene TRBJ2-1, with 8 bases aligning to TRBD2. CDR1 LGHNA and CDR2 YSLEER come from the germline V gene. The trim removed 3 bases at V and 11 bases at J, leaving 6 bases unmatched. The CDR3 sequence is 13 residues long. The CDR3 region has the DNA TGCGCCAGCAGCCAGTCGACTAGCGTCCAGCAGTTCTTC. This gives the protein CASSQSTSVQQFF.

The chain joins TRBV6-5 to TRBJ1-1; D ambiguous. Germline lookup yields CDR1 MNHEY and CDR2 SVGAGI. The CDR3 loop spans 15 amino acids. V dropped 0 bases and J dropped 1 base, with 9 bases sitting between them. CDR3 DNA: TGTGCCAGCAGTTACTCGCGCAGCCAGAACACTGAAGCTTTCTTT. This encodes CASSYSRSQNTEAFF.